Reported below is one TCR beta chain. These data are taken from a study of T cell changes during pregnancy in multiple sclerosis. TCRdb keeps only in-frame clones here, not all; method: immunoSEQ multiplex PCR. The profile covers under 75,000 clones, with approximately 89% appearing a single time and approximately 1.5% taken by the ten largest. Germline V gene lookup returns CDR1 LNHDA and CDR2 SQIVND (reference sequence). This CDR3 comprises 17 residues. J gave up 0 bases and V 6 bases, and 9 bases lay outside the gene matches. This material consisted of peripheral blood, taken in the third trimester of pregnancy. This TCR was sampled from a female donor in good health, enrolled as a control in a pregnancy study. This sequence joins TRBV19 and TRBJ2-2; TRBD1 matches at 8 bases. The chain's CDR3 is CASSGTGLPANTGELFF. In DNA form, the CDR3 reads TGTGCCAGTAGCGGGACAGGACTCCCAGCGAACACCGGGGAGCTGTTTTTT.